This TCR beta chain was recorded in a study of regulatory T cells in long-lasting Graves disease. Time point defined: persistent/refractory GD, antithyroid drugs over 5 years with positive TRAb. Isolated PBMC RNA provided the starting material for the TCR library. Graves' disease diagnoses followed American Thyroid Association guidelines. This clonotype was found many times. Its specificity is unknown. TCR beta libraries were built with iRepertoire HTBI primers and Arm-PCR of CDR3 regions. TCRdb recomputed calls from the multiplex PCR reads with MiXCR, one row per CDR3 protein. Among roughly 450,000 distinct CDR3 sequences listed, 20% to 30% were seen once. Broader study findings: When disease was persistent, TRBV28, TRBJ1-2 and TRBJ2-5 were the favored segments.

Germline trimming cut 3 bases from V and 2 bases from J; bases unmatched to any gene: 7. From germline, CDR1 is SGHAT and CDR2 FQNNGV. The CDR3 has 16 amino acids. The J gene is TRBJ2-3, the V gene TRBV11-2; 8 positions match TRBD2. The TCR sequence derives from a female donor with Graves disease. The sequenced sample was peripheral blood mononuclear cells (PBMCs), obtained when the disease was refractory, from a patient treated with antithyroid drugs. As DNA, the CDR3 is TGTGCCAGCAGCTTTGGCCTAGCGGGTAACACAGATACGCAGTATTTT. It is translated as CASSFGLAGNTDTQYF.